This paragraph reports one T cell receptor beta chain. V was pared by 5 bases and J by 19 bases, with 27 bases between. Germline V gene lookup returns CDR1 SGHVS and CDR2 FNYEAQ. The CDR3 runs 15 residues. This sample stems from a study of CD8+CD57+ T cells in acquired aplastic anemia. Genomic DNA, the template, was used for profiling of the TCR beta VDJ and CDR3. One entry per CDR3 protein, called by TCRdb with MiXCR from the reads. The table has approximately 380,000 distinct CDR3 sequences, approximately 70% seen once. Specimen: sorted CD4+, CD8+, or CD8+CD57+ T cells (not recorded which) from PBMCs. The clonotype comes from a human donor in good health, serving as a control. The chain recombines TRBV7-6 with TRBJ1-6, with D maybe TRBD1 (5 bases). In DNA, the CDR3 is TGTGCCAGCAGCCTCGGGACTAGCGGCACAGATACGCAGCACTTT. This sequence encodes CASSLGTSGTDTQHF.